This TCR beta chain appears in the sequencing data of a study of T cell responses to AZD1222 COVID-19 vaccine. General observations from the study: Unmutated variant regions are reportedly the target of nearly half of TCRs that are spike-specific. At 160-218 and 743-854, vaccine-associated CD4 TCRs were dominant, and they spanned spike.

TCRdb's table, derived via immunoSEQ multiplex PCR, lists solely in-frame clones and lacks some. The sample yields about 82,000 clones, roughly 80% seen once. Comments on this clone: Its antigen is not identified.

The CDR3 loop spans 15 amino acids. V lost 5 bases to trimming and J lost 2 bases; unmatched junction nucleotides: 8. CDR1 is MNHEY and CDR2 is SMNVEV in the germline V gene (reference sequence). The TCR comes from an adult who received the AZD1222 COVID-19 vaccine. The source material was peripheral blood, sampled 28 days after the second AZD1222 dose. The rearrangement uses TRBV27 and TRBJ1-1, with 7 bases lining up with TRBD1. The CDR3 bases are TGTGCCAGCAGTCGACACAGGGGCGTAAACACTGAAGCTTTCTTT. This sequence encodes CASSRHRGVNTEAFF.